This T cell receptor (beta chain) stems from a study of blood T cells in healthy people across ages. Regarding the study as a whole: Because sorting was not performed, PBMCs prevented conclusive naive versus antigen-experienced comparison.

A sample-barcoded 5' primer and a J-beta primer mix were used in a second PCR of about 7 to 11 cycles. TCRdb recomputed calls from the 5' RACE reads with MiXCR, one row per CDR3 protein. The table has over a million distinct CDR3 sequences, less than 45% seen once. The germline V gene encodes CDR1 MNHEY and CDR2 SVGEGT. Germline trimming cut 5 bases from V and 10 bases from J; bases unmatched to any gene: 11. The CDR3 covers 14 residues. To note about this clonotype: Its cognate antigen is unknown.

This TCR was sampled from a woman younger than 35 in good health. The V call is TRBV6-2 or TRBV6-3, the J call TRBJ2-1; TRBD2 matches 7 bases. Input material: blood. The chain's CDR3 is CASSPVGLGPEQFF. The CDR3 region has the DNA TGTGCCAGCAGTCCTGTCGGACTAGGACCAGAGCAGTTCTTC.